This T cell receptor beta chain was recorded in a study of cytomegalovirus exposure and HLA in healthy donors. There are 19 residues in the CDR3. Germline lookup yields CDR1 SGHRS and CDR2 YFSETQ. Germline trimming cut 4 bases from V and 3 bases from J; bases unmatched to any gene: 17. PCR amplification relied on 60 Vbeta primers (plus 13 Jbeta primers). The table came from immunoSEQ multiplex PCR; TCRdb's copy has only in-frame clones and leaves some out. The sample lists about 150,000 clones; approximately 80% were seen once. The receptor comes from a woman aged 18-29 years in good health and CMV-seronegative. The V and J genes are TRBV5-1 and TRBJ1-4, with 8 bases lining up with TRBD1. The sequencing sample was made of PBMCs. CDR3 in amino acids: CASSRRQGMGPGANEKLFF. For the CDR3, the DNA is TGCGCCAGCAGCCGGAGACAGGGGATGGGTCCCGGGGCTAATGAAAAACTGTTTTTT. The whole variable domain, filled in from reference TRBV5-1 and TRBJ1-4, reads KAGVTQTPRYLIKTRGQQVTLSCSPISGHRSVSWYQQTPGQGLQFLFEYFSETQRNKGNFPGRFSGRQFSNSRSEMNVSTLELGDSALYLCASSRRQGMGPGANEKLFFGSGTQLSVL.